The rows below give T cell receptor beta chains drawn from one sample of a study of Graves' ophthalmopathy and Graves' hyperthyroidism. TCRdb re-derived calls from the multiplex PCR reads in MiXCR, one entry per CDR3 protein. The sample lists fewer than 600,000 distinct CDR3 sequences, roughly an eighth occurring once. The material sequenced was blood. The receptors were sampled from a woman in her twenties or thirties with Graves' ophthalmopathy. Both conserved end residues are trimmed from each CDR3.

V	CDR3
TRBV6-2/TRBV6-3	ASSYLGTSGSKVSGELF
TRBV14	ASSQYGGAGGQETQY
TRBV6-1	ASSPAGQGPLTQH
TRBV7-2	ASSLGLLKAKNIQY
TRBV20-1	SASDSGNTIY
TRBV14	ASSQEAGGIYEQY
TRBV20-1	SAPPVDPNQPQH
TRBV19	ASIGTGTYGYT
TRBV2	ASSLAGRGAYGYT
TRBV6-2/TRBV6-3	ASSYLTEAF
TRBV7-8	ASSLDFPMRY
TRBV19	ASSKGPGKNTEAF
TRBV20-1	SAIWGGSSYEQY
TRBV20-1	SAGDFPYGYT
TRBV5-8	ASSIRDRVVQPQH
TRBV10-3	ASSLAGFEAF
TRBV19	ASNAGGGTEAF
TRBV10-3	AIKGSTFTPGNQPQH
TRBV15	ATSRVGTGVRNIQY
TRBV30	AWSPGTGYTEAF
TRBV28	ASSLRQSPNQPQH
TRBV20-1	SARGLTGQETQY
TRBV6-1	ASREEYSNQPQH
TRBV2	ASKGDYSNQPQH
TRBV11-1	ASSYTPPLQGIYGYT
TRBV7-9	ASSPLAGTGYEQY
TRBV10-3	AISERTSANTGELF
TRBV4-1	ASSQLRANYGYT
TRBV4-2	ASSLGRDVQETQY
TRBV30	AWSSGSYGYT